Given below is one TCR beta chain in context. These data come from a study of T cell responses to AZD1222 COVID-19 vaccine. CDR3 size: 14 residues. Germline CDR1 and CDR2: MDHEN and SYDVKM. Trimming cost V 7 bases and J 6 bases, with 16 bases left between them. The assay was immunoSEQ multiplex PCR, and TCRdb's table has in-frame clones only and misses some. Here the sample spans some 97,000 clones, 80% to 95% being singletons. Here the sequenced sample was peripheral blood, taken on day 0 of AZD1222 vaccination. This TCR was recovered from an adult in good health. V gene TRBV28 combines with J gene TRBJ1-5; tentatively, D is TRBD1 (5 bases). This CDR3 reads CASTPEGKGQPQHF. DNA for the CDR3: TGTGCCAGCACCCCGGAGGGGAAAGGTCAGCCCCAGCATTTT.